The next 22 T cell receptor beta chains were all read from a single sample in a study of brain T cells in children with intractable seizures. Sequencing was performed with immunoSEQ multiplex PCR; in TCRdb, only in-frame clones are kept and a portion is missing. The table lists 340,000 or so clones, about 94% of them singletons, with 4.5% to 7% in the top ten. Time point specified: blood from clinic visit 5 months post-surgery; TSC patient then seizure free. Material: peripheral blood, obtained roughly 5 months after surgery. The receptors derive from a boy less than two years old with tuberous sclerosis and intractable seizures.

The chain uses TRBV9 and TRBJ1-2; no definite D call. V was pared by 2 bases and J by 0 bases, with 11 bases between. CDR3 length equals 15 residues. The germline V gene encodes CDR1 SGDLS and CDR2 YYNGEE. CDR3 residues: CASSVQELANYGYTF. The CDR3 nucleotides read TGTGCCAGCAGCGTTCAGGAGTTAGCTAACTATGGCTACACCTTC.

This sequence joins TRBV6-5 and TRBJ2-7, with a possible D match to TRBD2 (5 bases). Germline CDR1 reads MNHEY; CDR2 reads SVGAGI. V gave up 8 bases and J gave up 6 bases, with 23 bases separating them. This CDR3 has 15 residues. The CDR3 here is CASHWNGERFSEQYF. The CDR3 DNA reads as TGTGCCAGCCATTGGAACGGGGAACGGTTTTCCGAGCAGTACTTC.

CDR3 in amino acids: CASSKGRVLNTGELFF. The CDR3 coding sequence is TGTGCCAGCAGCAAGGGGCGGGTGCTAAACACCGGGGAGCTGTTTTTT. This chain joins TRBV7-2 and TRBJ2-2; TRBD1 or TRBD2 may be the D gene (5 bases each). Trimming stripped 5 bases from V and 2 bases from J, with 15 bases between. The germline V gene has CDR1 SGHTA and CDR2 FQGNSA. The CDR3 spans 16 residues.

CDR3 nucleotide sequence: TGTGCCTGGGACACTAACTATGGCTACACCTTC. Protein product: CAWDTNYGYTF. J is TRBJ1-2 and V is TRBV30; no clear D gene. Trimming removed 5 bases from V and 0 bases from J, with 4 bases in between. The CDR3 contains 11 residues. Germline V gene lookup returns CDR1 GTSNPN and CDR2 SVGIG (reference sequence).

The rearrangement joins TRBV7-9 to TRBJ2-7, with 13 positions matching TRBD2. V dropped 5 bases and J dropped 3; count of bases not matched to a gene: 7. The CDR3 totals 16 residues. From germline, CDR1 is SEHNR and CDR2 FQNEAQ (reference sequence). The CDR3 DNA follows: TGTGCCAGCAGCCCGGGACTAGCGGGACTCTACTACGAGCAGTACTTC. Translated: CASSPGLAGLYYEQYF.

This rearrangement joins TRBV27 to TRBJ1-1; D perhaps matches TRBD1 (5 bases). Germline CDR1 and CDR2: MNHEY and SMNVEV (reference sequence). The CDR3 covers 13 residues. V shed 5 bases and J shed 1 base, with 8 bases lying between them. CDR3 residues: CASSAQENTEAFF. CDR3 coding DNA: TGTGCCAGCAGTGCACAGGAGAACACTGAAGCTTTCTTT.

The chain combines TRBV19 with TRBJ1-2; D may be TRBD1 (5 bases). This CDR3 is 17 amino acids long. Trimming cost V 8 bases and J 4 bases, with 26 bases left between them. The germline V gene encodes CDR1 LNHDA and CDR2 SQIVND (reference sequence). For the CDR3, the DNA is TGTGCCAGTTCCAGGGCCATCAATAACGGGGGACTCTATGGCTACACCTTC. This encodes CASSRAINNGGLYGYTF.

The chain is built from TRBV6-6 and TRBJ1-1; D is possibly TRBD1 (5 bases). From germline, CDR1 is MNHNY and CDR2 SVGAGI (reference sequence). Trimming stripped 7 bases from V and 5 bases from J, with 17 bases between. The CDR3 is 14 residues long. The CDR3, as DNA: TGTGCCAGCACCGTCGGGGCCTTAGGAACTGAAGCTTTCTTT. This codes for CASTVGALGTEAFF.

The genes are TRBV7-9 and TRBJ1-3, with TRBD1 as a possible D gene (6 bases). The V gene lost 4 bases and the J gene lost 0 bases, with 13 bases spanning the gap. The V gene's germline CDR1 is SEHNR and CDR2 FQNEAQ (reference sequence). The CDR3 length is 16 residues. This CDR3 is CASSYGQISSGNTIYF. Written as DNA, the CDR3 is TGTGCCAGCAGCTACGGACAGATTAGCTCTGGAAACACCATATATTTT.

On this clone itself: The same CDR3 is also encoded by other DNA sequences in this sample. The chain recombines TRBV12-3 or TRBV12-4 with TRBJ2-1, with D hard to call. V shed 5 bases and J shed 4 bases, with 3 bases lying between them. This CDR3 is built from 11 residues. This CDR3 is CASSQYNEQFF. The CDR3 nucleotides read TGTGCCAGCAGTCAATACAATGAGCAGTTCTTC.

The rearrangement links TRBV9 to TRBJ2-1, with 9 bases that match TRBD2. In germline, CDR1 is SGDLS, CDR2 YYNGEE. The CDR3 covers 16 residues. J was trimmed by 0 bases and V by 4 bases; bases with no gene match: 5. The CDR3 bases are TGTGCCAGCAGCCCAGCGGGGGGTAGCTCCTACAATGAGCAGTTCTTC. Protein: CASSPAGGSSYNEQFF.

CDR3 sequence: CASSLTMKNSPLHF. The CDR3, as DNA: TGTGCCAGCAGCTTAACTATGAAGAATTCACCCCTCCACTTT. The genes are TRBV27 and TRBJ1-6, with D hard to call. CDR1 and CDR2 (germline): MNHEY, SMNVEV (reference sequence). V shed 6 bases and J shed 7 bases, with 13 bases lying between them. This CDR3 spans 14 amino acids.

This chain joins TRBV20-1 and TRBJ2-7; the D is unclear. This CDR3 spans 11 amino acids. Trimming took 1 base from V and 3 from J, leaving 4 bases between them. Per germline, CDR1 DFQATT and CDR2 SNEGSKA (reference sequence). CDR3 DNA sequence: TGCAGTGCTAGAGGACTCTACGAGCAGTACTTC. This gives the protein CSARGLYEQYF.

The chain is built from TRBV7-3 and TRBJ1-1; possible D gene TRBD1, 5 bases. V lost 5 bases, J lost 5 bases, and 12 bases lay in between. The CDR3 is 13 residues long. The germline V gene encodes CDR1 SGHTA and CDR2 FQGTGA. In DNA form, the CDR3 reads TGTGCCAGCAGCCCGGGACCGAGGACTGAAGCTTTCTTT. This sequence encodes CASSPGPRTEAFF.

This clone was seen just once. The V and J genes are TRBV3-1 (or the pseudogene TRBV3-2) and TRBJ2-1, with D possibly being TRBD1 or TRBD2 (5 bases each). The CDR3 contains 11 residues. In germline, CDR1 is LGHDT, CDR2 YNNKEL (reference sequence). V was trimmed by 2 bases and J by 10 bases, leaving 6 bases between them. CDR3: CASSQRGEQFF. In nucleotides, the CDR3 is TGTGCCAGCAGCCAACGGGGCGAGCAGTTCTTC.

The CDR3 sequence: CASSPTPGPSSYEQYF. The CDR3 DNA reads TGTGCCAGCAGCCCAACGCCGGGACCGAGCTCCTACGAGCAGTACTTC. The J gene is TRBJ2-7, the V gene TRBV9; either TRBD1 or TRBD2 may supply D (5 bases each). Trimming removed 4 bases at V and 0 bases at J, with 17 bases between. The CDR3 has 16 amino acids. Germline V lookup: CDR1 SGDLS, CDR2 YYNGEE.

The V gene is TRBV3-1 (or the pseudogene TRBV3-2), the J gene TRBJ1-5; no clear D. Trimming took 0 bases from V and 2 from J, leaving 11 bases between them. The length of the CDR3 is 16 residues. Germline-derived CDR1 and CDR2 are LGHDT and YNNKEL (reference sequence). The CDR3 sequence is CASSQDPELCNQPQHF. CDR3 coding DNA: TGTGCCAGCAGCCAAGATCCCGAGTTGTGCAATCAGCCCCAGCATTTT.

The chain links TRBV21-1 to TRBJ2-5. TRBV21-1 is recorded as a pseudogene. This CDR3 comprises 15 residues. CDR3 region: CASSKRPFGRETQYF. Written as DNA, the CDR3 is TGTGCCAGCAGCAAAAGGCCCTTCGGACGGGAGACCCAGTACTTC.

The chain carries TRBV7-9 and TRBJ2-1; D may correspond to TRBD1 or TRBD2 (6 bases each). The germline V gene has CDR1 SEHNR and CDR2 FQNEAQ (reference sequence). V lost 3 bases to trimming and J lost 2 bases, with 11 bases between them. The CDR3 has 15 residues. Here the CDR3 reads CASSLEGGPYNEQFF. The CDR3 DNA follows: TGTGCCAGCAGCTTGGAGGGGGGACCCTACAATGAGCAGTTCTTC.

The CDR3 DNA is TGTGCCAGCAGCGCCTTCCCAATGGGAGAGACCCAGTACTTC. Translated, it gives CASSAFPMGETQYF. The chain uses TRBV11-2 and TRBJ2-5; no firm D call. V lost 5 bases and J 4 bases, leaving 14 bases between the germline ends. The germline V gene encodes CDR1 SGHAT and CDR2 FQNNGV. This CDR3 is 14 amino acids long.

V and J are TRBV19 and TRBJ2-7; D is possibly TRBD1 or TRBD2 (5 bases each). CDR1 and CDR2 from the germline V gene are LNHDA and SQIVND (reference sequence). The V end lost 8 bases, the J end lost 1 base, and 15 bases lay between the germline ends. The CDR3 extends over 14 amino acids. DNA of the CDR3: TGTGCCAGTTCTCTAGCCTGGACATCCTACGAGCAGTACTTC. This codes for CASSLAWTSYEQYF.

Written as DNA, the CDR3 is TGTGCCAGTAGTATCCAGCGCTCTGGGGCCAACGTCCTGACTTTC. It codes for CASSIQRSGANVLTF. The V call is TRBV19, the J call TRBJ2-6; no clear D. In germline, CDR1 is LNHDA, CDR2 SQIVND (reference sequence). The CDR3 totals 15 residues. Trimming left V 3 bases short and J 0 bases short, with 6 bases between.